Listed below are T cell receptor beta chains from one sample, sequenced in a study of T cells in Graves' hyperthyroidism and ophthalmopathy. TCRdb analysed the multiplex PCR reads with MiXCR anew, one entry per CDR3 protein. Of 310,000 or so distinct CDR3 sequences in the sample, about a sixth are singletons; the top ten hold over 45%. The specimen sequenced was blood. The receptors derive from a woman between 55 and 75 years old with Graves' ophthalmopathy. Both conserved end residues are part of each CDR3. D genes are given only for firm matches. Size values are once, few and many counts, or a class for expanded clones, and some rows have none.

few,TRBJ1-3,TRBV20-1,-,CSRVAGNTIYF,TGCAGTCGGGTAGCAGGAAACACCATATATTTT
few,TRBJ1-5,TRBV12-3/TRBV12-4,TRBD1,CASSGDRVGQPQHF,TGTGCCAGCAGTGGGGACAGGGTCGGCCAGCCCCAGCATTTT
-,TRBJ1-1,TRBV19,-,CASSHFTEVTEAFF,TGTGCCAGTAGTCATTTTACAGAAGTCACTGAAGCTTTCTTT
many,TRBJ2-7,TRBV7-2,TRBD1,CASSLNRDRLYEQYF,TGTGCCAGCAGCTTAAATAGGGACAGACTCTACGAGCAGTACTTC
many,TRBJ2-7,TRBV3-1,TRBD1,CASSSPGQGLYEQYF,TGTGCCAGCAGCTCCCCCGGACAGGGGTTGTACGAGCAGTACTTC
many,TRBJ2-1,TRBV5-1,-,CASRDTHNEQFF,TGCGCCAGCAGGGACACACACAATGAGCAGTTCTTC
many,TRBJ2-3,TRBV7-2,-,CASSLNQGGSTDTQYF,TGTGCCAGCAGCCTCAACCAGGGGGGAAGCACAGATACGCAGTATTTT
few,TRBJ2-7,TRBV29-1,-,CSVVDHQEQYF,TGCAGCGTGGTGGACCACCAGGAGCAGTACTTC
many,TRBJ2-2,TRBV27,TRBD1,CASSAPGTVTGELFF,TGTGCCAGCAGTGCCCCCGGGACAGTTACCGGGGAGCTGTTTTTT
-,TRBJ1-3,TRBV9,-,CASSVARGLTSGNTIYF,TGTGCCAGCAGCGTAGCTAGGGGCCTTACCTCTGGAAACACCATATATTTT
many,TRBJ2-5,TRBV2,-,CASSDVRGNEETQYF,TGTGCCAGCAGTGATGTCAGGGGTAATGAAGAGACCCAGTACTTC
many,TRBJ2-7,TRBV20-1,TRBD1,CSAYRGFNEQYF,TGCAGTGCTTACAGGGGGTTCAACGAGCAGTACTTC
few,TRBJ2-5,TRBV9,-,CASSVDSRETQYF,TGTGCCAGCAGCGTAGACTCCCGCGAGACCCAGTACTTC
many,TRBJ1-2,TRBV7-2,-,CASTQTPGFNYGYTF,TGTGCCAGCACCCAAACGCCGGGGTTTAACTATGGCTACACCTTC
many,TRBJ1-4,TRBV6-5,TRBD1,CASSYTPDRGEKLFF,TGTGCCAGCAGTTACACCCCGGACAGGGGGGAAAAACTGTTTTTT
-,TRBJ2-1,TRBV6-2/TRBV6-3,TRBD2,CASSYVGLAYNEQFF,TGTGCCAGCAGTTACGTGGGACTAGCGTACAATGAGCAGTTCTTC
few,TRBJ1-1,TRBV15,-,CATSHRVVNTEAFF,TGTGCCACCAGTCACAGGGTGGTGAACACTGAAGCTTTCTTT
-,TRBJ2-3,TRBV12-5,TRBD2,CASGLGETSLGTDTQYF,TGTGCTAGTGGTTTGGGCGAGACTAGCTTAGGGACAGATACGCAGTATTTT
-,TRBJ2-4,TRBV6-5,TRBD2,CASSYAPTSGKNIQYF,TGTGCCAGCAGTTACGCGCCGACTAGCGGGAAAAACATTCAGTACTTC
many,TRBJ2-7,TRBV28,TRBD1,CASSLLDRSRYEQYF,TGTGCCAGCAGTTTATTGGACAGGTCGCGCTACGAGCAGTACTTC
-,TRBJ2-7,TRBV10-3,-,CAISEGDGGAYEQYF,TGTGCCATCAGTGAGGGCGATGGGGGAGCCTACGAGCAGTACTTC
many,TRBJ1-1,TRBV5-6,-,CASSLNLGTEAFF,TGTGCCAGCAGCCTGAACTTGGGGACTGAAGCTTTCTTT
-,TRBJ1-6,TRBV7-9,-,CASSSHSPGDSPPHF,TGTGCCAGCAGCTCACATTCCCCGGGGGATTCACCCCCCCACTTT
-,TRBJ1-2,TRBV11-2,-,CASSLDARYGYTF,TGTGCCAGCAGCTTAGACGCCCGGTATGGCTACACCTTC
-,TRBJ2-5,TRBV28,-,CASSRVTFSGARKETQYF,TGTGCCAGCAGCCGTGTTACCTTTAGCGGAGCTCGAAAAGAGACCCAGTACTTC
many,TRBJ1-1,TRBV6-1,-,CASRKEIGVNTEAFF,TGTGCCAGCAGAAAGGAAATCGGGGTGAACACTGAAGCTTTCTTT
many,TRBJ2-1,TRBV2,-,CASIRLTQGLEQFF,TGTGCCAGCATCCGACTCACCCAAGGGCTTGAGCAGTTCTTC
many,TRBJ2-1,TRBV5-6,-,CASTPGPNNEQFF,TGTGCCAGCACCCCCGGGCCGAACAATGAGCAGTTCTTC
many,TRBJ2-5,TRBV19,-,CASSIRDLQETQYF,TGTGCCAGTAGTATCCGGGACCTCCAAGAGACCCAGTACTTC
many,TRBJ2-5,TRBV12-3/TRBV12-4,-,CASSTRSQETQYF,TGTGCCAGCAGTACCCGGTCACAAGAGACCCAGTACTTC
many,TRBJ1-6,TRBV5-5,-,CASSMQGIRNSPLHF,TGTGCCAGCAGCATGCAGGGAATTCGGAATTCACCCCTCCACTTT
few,TRBJ1-2,TRBV4-3,-,CASSQEDSYNYGYTF,TGCGCCAGCAGCCAAGAGGACTCCTATAACTATGGCTACACCTTC
few,TRBJ2-7,TRBV5-4,-,CASSPDLRQNEQYF,TGTGCCAGCAGCCCGGATCTACGACAGAACGAGCAGTACTTC
many,TRBJ1-1,TRBV13,-,CASSPNLGEAFF,TGTGCCAGCAGCCCGAACCTCGGTGAAGCTTTCTTT
many,TRBJ2-7,TRBV5-1,-,CASSLDWSWYEQYF,TGCGCCAGCAGCTTGGATTGGTCTTGGTACGAGCAGTACTTC
many,TRBJ1-2,TRBV28,TRBD1,CASSQGYYGYTF,TGTGCCAGCTCACAGGGGTACTATGGCTACACCTTC
once,TRBJ1-3,TRBV30,TRBD1,CAWRPGQLNPLGNTIYF,TGTGCCTGGAGGCCGGGACAGCTAAACCCTCTGGGGAACACCATATATTTT
-,TRBJ2-7,TRBV5-1,-,CASSRDLSSYNEQYF,TGTGCCAGCAGTCGGGACTTGAGCTCCTACAATGAGCAGTACTTC
many,TRBJ2-5,TRBV11-2,-,CASSSQQETQYF,TGTGCCAGCAGCTCCCAACAAGAGACCCAGTACTTC
-,TRBJ1-1,TRBV5-1,-,CASSQDTMNTEAFF,TGCGCCAGCAGCCAGGACACGATGAACACTGAAGCTTTCTTT
-,TRBJ1-4,TRBV15,-,CATSRDFSGTTNEKLFF,TGTGCCACCAGCAGAGATTTTTCAGGGACAACTAATGAAAAACTGTTTTTT
-,TRBJ2-5,TRBV5-1,TRBD1,CASSRDSKETQCF,TGCGCCAGCAGCCGGGACAGTAAAGAGACCCAGTGCTTC
many,TRBJ2-5,TRBV7-9,TRBD2,CASSLRGLAGGQTQYF,TGTGCCAGCAGCTTAAGAGGACTAGCGGGAGGACAGACCCAGTACTTC
-,TRBJ1-2,TRBV9,-,CASSVGAGDYGYTF,TGTGCCAGCAGCGTAGGGGCAGGGGACTATGGCTACACCTTC
many,TRBJ1-2,TRBV5-1,TRBD1,CASSPNTGGDGYTF,TGCGCCAGCAGCCCCAACACAGGGGGGGATGGCTACACCTTC
many,TRBJ2-5,TRBV7-7,-,CASSTGPRDGETQYF,TGTGCCAGCAGTACGGGACCGCGCGACGGGGAGACCCAGTACTTC
many,TRBJ1-4,TRBV27,-,CASSLAPSNEKLFF,TGTGCCAGCAGTTTAGCGCCCAGTAATGAAAAACTGTTTTTT
many,TRBJ2-7,TRBV3-1,-,CASSRSASPLYEQYF,TGTGCCAGCAGCCGTAGCGCCTCCCCTCTGTACGAGCAGTACTTC
many,TRBJ2-7,TRBV29-1,TRBD2,CSVESLAGATEQYF,TGCAGCGTTGAGAGTCTAGCGGGAGCTACGGAGCAGTACTTC